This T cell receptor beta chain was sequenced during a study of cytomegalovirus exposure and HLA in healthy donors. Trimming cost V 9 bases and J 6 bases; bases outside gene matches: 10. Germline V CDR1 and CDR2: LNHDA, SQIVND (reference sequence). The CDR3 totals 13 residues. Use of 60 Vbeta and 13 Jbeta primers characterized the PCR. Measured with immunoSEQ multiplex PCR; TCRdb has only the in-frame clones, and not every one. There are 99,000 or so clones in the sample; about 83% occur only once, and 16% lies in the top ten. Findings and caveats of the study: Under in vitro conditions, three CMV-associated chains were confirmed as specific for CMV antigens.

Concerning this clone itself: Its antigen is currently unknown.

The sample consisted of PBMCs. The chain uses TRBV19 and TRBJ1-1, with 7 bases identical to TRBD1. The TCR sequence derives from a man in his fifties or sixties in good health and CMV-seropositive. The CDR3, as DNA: TGTGCCAGCCTGAAACAGGGGACGGCTGAAGCTTTCTTT. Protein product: CASLKQGTAEAFF.